One TCR beta chain is described in this entry. Primers used in a second PCR of about 7 to 12 cycles were a sample-barcoded 5' primer and a J-beta primer mix. Each of the cDNA molecules was tagged by a template-switch adaptor with 12 random nucleotides. TCRdb fed the 5' RACE reads into MiXCR, producing one record per CDR3 protein. The sample contains over 950,000 distinct CDR3 sequences, about 53% of which appear only once. The data belong to a study of blood T cells in healthy people across ages. About the study: Using template switching, researchers captured about one barcoded beta molecule for each two T cells.

Per sample, a minimum of 7 million PBMCs were isolated. Trimming took 3 bases from V and 5 from J, leaving 11 bases between them. CDR3 length: 14 residues. Germline V gene sequence: CDR1 KGHSH, CDR2 LQKENI. This TCR derives from a woman in her sixties in good health. The sequencing sample was made of blood. This chain uses TRBV18 with TRBJ2-1, with D uncertain. The CDR3 nucleotides are TGTGCCAGCTCACCTGCCCTTGGGAACAATGAGCAGTTCTTC. Encoded protein: CASSPALGNNEQFF.